This TCR beta chain was sequenced during a study of T-cell reconstitution after alpha-beta-depleted transplantation in children. As it was prepared, the TCRbeta library received unique molecular identifiers. TCRdb passed the PCR reads through MiXCR, listing each CDR3 protein once. The data contain 200,000 to 250,000 distinct CDR3 sequences, more than 10% of them singletons. The germline gives CDR1 MNHEY, CDR2 SMNVEV (reference sequence). This CDR3 comprises 14 residues. V was pared by 3 bases and J by 5 bases, with 3 bases of the junction left unmatched. The origin of this receptor is a human donor who donated a stem cell graft to a child with acute lymphoblastic leukemia. The material was PBMCs from the stem cell graft donor, obtained from the stem cell graft. This chain joins TRBV27 and TRBJ1-4, with 7 bases fitting TRBD1. The CDR3 sequence is CASSLYRGNEKLFF. DNA of the CDR3: TGTGCCAGCAGTTTGTACAGGGGAAATGAAAAACTGTTTTTT.